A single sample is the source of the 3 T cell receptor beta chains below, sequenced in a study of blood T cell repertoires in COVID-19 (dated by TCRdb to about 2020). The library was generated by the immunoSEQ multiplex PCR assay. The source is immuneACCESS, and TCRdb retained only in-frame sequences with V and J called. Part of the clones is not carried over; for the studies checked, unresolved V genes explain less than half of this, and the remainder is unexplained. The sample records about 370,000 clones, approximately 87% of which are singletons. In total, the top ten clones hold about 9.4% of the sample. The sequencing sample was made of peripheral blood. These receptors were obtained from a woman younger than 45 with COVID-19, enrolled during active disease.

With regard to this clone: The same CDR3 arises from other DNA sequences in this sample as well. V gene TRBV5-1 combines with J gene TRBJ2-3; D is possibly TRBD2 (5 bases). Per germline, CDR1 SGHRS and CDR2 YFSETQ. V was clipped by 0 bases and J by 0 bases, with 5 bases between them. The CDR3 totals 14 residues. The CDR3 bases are TGCGCCAGCAGCTTGGGCGGGAGCACAGATACGCAGTATTTT. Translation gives CASSLGGSTDTQYF.

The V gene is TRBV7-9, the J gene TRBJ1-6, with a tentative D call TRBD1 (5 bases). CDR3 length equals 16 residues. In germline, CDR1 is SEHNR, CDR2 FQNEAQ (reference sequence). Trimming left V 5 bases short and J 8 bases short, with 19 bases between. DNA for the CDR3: TGTGCCAGCAGCCCAGGGCTAGTGGTTGTGTATTCACCCCTCCACTTT. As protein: CASSPGLVVVYSPLHF.

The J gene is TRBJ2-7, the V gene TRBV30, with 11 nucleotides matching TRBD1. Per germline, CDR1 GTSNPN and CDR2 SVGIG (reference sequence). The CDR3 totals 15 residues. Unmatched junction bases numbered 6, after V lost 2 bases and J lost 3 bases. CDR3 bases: TGTGCCTGGAGTACCAGGGACAGGGGGATCTACGAGCAGTACTTC. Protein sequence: CAWSTRDRGIYEQYF.